These T cell receptor beta chains were read from a single sample in a study of blood T cell repertoires in COVID-19. The repertoire was sequenced with immunoSEQ multiplex PCR; TCRdb's copy has only in-frame clones and lacks some. Of under 400,000 clones in the sample, roughly 90% are singletons; the top ten hold 2.5% to 3.5%. Material for sequencing was peripheral blood. The receptors shown here come from a woman in her twenties or thirties with COVID-19, enrolled during active disease. CDR3s include the opening cysteine and the closing phenylalanine or tryptophan. Fields, in order: clone size, D gene, V gene, J gene, CDR3 protein, CDR3 DNA. D genes are given only for firm matches. Clone size appears in some rows only: once, few, many, or a class for an expanded clone.

clone_size: .; d_call: .; v_call: TRBV30; j_call: TRBJ2-5; cdr3_aa: CAWSVQLGETQYF; cdr3_nt: TGTGCCTGGAGTGTACAGTTGGGAGAGACCCAGTACTTC
clone_size: .; d_call: .; v_call: TRBV27; j_call: TRBJ2-3; cdr3_aa: CASSLLVRADTQYF; cdr3_nt: TGTGCCAGCAGTTTATTAGTTCGGGCAGATACGCAGTATTTT
clone_size: .; d_call: .; v_call: TRBV18; j_call: TRBJ2-7; cdr3_aa: CASSAGASYEQYF; cdr3_nt: TGTGCCAGCTCCGCGGGGGCTTCCTACGAGCAGTACTTC
clone_size: .; d_call: TRBD1; v_call: TRBV20-1; j_call: TRBJ1-3; cdr3_aa: CSVTGGNTIYF; cdr3_nt: TGCAGTGTGACAGGGGGAAACACCATATATTTT
clone_size: .; d_call: TRBD2; v_call: TRBV3-1/TRBV3-2; j_call: TRBJ2-7; cdr3_aa: CASSQGGYEQYF; cdr3_nt: TGTGCCAGCAGCCAGGGGGGGTACGAGCAGTACTTC
clone_size: .; d_call: TRBD2; v_call: TRBV19; j_call: TRBJ2-1; cdr3_aa: CASSPAGANYNEQFF; cdr3_nt: TGTGCCAGTAGCCCAGCGGGAGCTAACTACAATGAGCAGTTCTTC
clone_size: .; d_call: .; v_call: TRBV6-5; j_call: TRBJ2-6; cdr3_aa: CASSYRRSGANVLTF; cdr3_nt: TGTGCCAGCAGTTACAGGAGGTCCGGGGCCAACGTCCTGACTTTC
clone_size: .; d_call: .; v_call: TRBV24-1; j_call: TRBJ2-7; cdr3_aa: CATSDPATSYEQYF; cdr3_nt: TGTGCCACCAGTGATCCCGCCACTTCCTACGAGCAGTACTTC
clone_size: .; d_call: .; v_call: TRBV19; j_call: TRBJ2-2; cdr3_aa: CASTEQVSRGELFF; cdr3_nt: TGTGCCAGTACAGAACAGGTCTCAAGGGGGGAGCTGTTTTTT
clone_size: .; d_call: .; v_call: TRBV19; j_call: TRBJ1-4; cdr3_aa: CASSDNVIRHEKLFF; cdr3_nt: TGTGCCAGTAGTGACAACGTGATTAGACATGAAAAACTGTTTTTT
clone_size: .; d_call: TRBD2; v_call: TRBV28; j_call: TRBJ2-5; cdr3_aa: CASRLAGVVETQYF; cdr3_nt: TGTGCCAGCAGGCTAGCGGGAGTGGTAGAGACCCAGTACTTC
clone_size: .; d_call: .; v_call: TRBV29-1; j_call: TRBJ1-4; cdr3_aa: CSARFNEKLFF; cdr3_nt: TGCAGCGCCAGATTTAATGAAAAACTGTTTTTT
clone_size: once; d_call: TRBD1; v_call: TRBV6-5; j_call: TRBJ2-7; cdr3_aa: CATKGDRARTRQYF; cdr3_nt: TGTGCCACCAAGGGAGACAGGGCCCGGACGAGGCAGTACTTC
clone_size: .; d_call: TRBD1; v_call: TRBV4-1; j_call: TRBJ1-5; cdr3_aa: CASSQDFTGGNRPPQHF; cdr3_nt: TGCGCCAGCAGCCAAGACTTCACAGGGGGAAATAGGCCGCCCCAGCATTTT
clone_size: once; d_call: .; v_call: TRBV18; j_call: TRBJ2-1; cdr3_aa: CASSRTSNRNEQFF; cdr3_nt: TGTGCCAGCTCACGTACTAGCAACCGAAATGAGCAGTTCTTC
clone_size: .; d_call: .; v_call: TRBV28; j_call: TRBJ1-2; cdr3_aa: CASSLIPANYGYTF; cdr3_nt: TGTGCCAGCAGTTTGATTCCGGCTAACTATGGCTACACCTTC
clone_size: .; d_call: .; v_call: TRBV7-9; j_call: TRBJ2-3; cdr3_aa: CASSPVGKTDTQYF; cdr3_nt: TGTGCCAGCAGCCCGGTCGGGAAGACAGATACGCAGTATTTT